Sequencing of this T cell receptor (beta chain) was carried out in a study of metastatic and nonmetastatic thyroid tumors. Study-wide background: Repertoires from malignant and benign thyroid patients were compared across blood and tumor or nodule tissue. Broader study findings: Relative to benign nodules, malignant thyroid tumors were reportedly characterized by significantly elevated TCR beta diversity in blood and tumor.

This clone was recorded many times. Its antigen is not known. Among the patients, none had received any treatment before thyroid surgery. Per the authors' pipeline: In papillary thyroid cancer, a distant-metastasis classifier was built using CDR3 differences across clinicopathological groups. MiXCR was used by TCRdb to re-call the PCR reads. TCRdb, rather than the study authors, made the V and J calls. The sample includes 25,000 to 35,000 clones, over 15% seen only once; the top ten take approximately 4.8%. CDR3 length: 14 residues. Trimming removed 3 bases from V and 4 bases from J, with 10 bases in between.

This TCR derives from a female donor with papillary thyroid cancer or a benign thyroid nodule (not recorded which). Some clones in this sample may be carry-over from other donors' samples. The chain couples TRBV12-3 or TRBV12-4 to TRBJ1-5; D call uncertain. The sequencing input was blood. The CDR3 sequence: CASSFLGINQPQHF. CDR3 DNA: TGTGCCAGCAGTTTCTTGGGGATTAATCAGCCCCAGCATTTT.